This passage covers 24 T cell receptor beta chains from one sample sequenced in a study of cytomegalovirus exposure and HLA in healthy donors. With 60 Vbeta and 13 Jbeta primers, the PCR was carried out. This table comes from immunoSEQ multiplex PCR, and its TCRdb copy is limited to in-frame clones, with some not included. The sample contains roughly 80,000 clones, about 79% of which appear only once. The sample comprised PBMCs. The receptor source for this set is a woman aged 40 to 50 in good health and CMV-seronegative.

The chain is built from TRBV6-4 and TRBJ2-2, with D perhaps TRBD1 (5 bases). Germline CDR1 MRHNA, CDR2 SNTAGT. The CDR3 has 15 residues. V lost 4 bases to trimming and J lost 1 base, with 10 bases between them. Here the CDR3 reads CASSAGTGNTGELFF. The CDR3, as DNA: TGTGCCAGCAGTGCCGGAACAGGGAACACCGGGGAGCTGTTTTTT.

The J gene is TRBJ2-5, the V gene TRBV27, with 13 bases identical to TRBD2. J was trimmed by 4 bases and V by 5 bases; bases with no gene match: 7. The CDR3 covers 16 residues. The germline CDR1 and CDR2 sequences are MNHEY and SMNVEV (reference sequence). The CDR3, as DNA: TGTGCCAGCAGTCCACGACTAGCGGGGGGCGGAGAGACCCAGTACTTC. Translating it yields CASSPRLAGGGETQYF.

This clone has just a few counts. DNA for the CDR3: TGTGCCAGCAGCTTAGCGCTTGCGGAGGGTAGCGGGGGTAGCACAGATACGCAGTATTTT. Protein product: CASSLALAEGSGGSTDTQYF. The chain recombines TRBV7-6 with TRBJ2-3; TRBD2 matches 9 bases. V lost 0 bases, J lost 0 bases, and 13 bases stayed unmatched. The CDR3 length is 20 residues. From germline, CDR1 is SGHVS and CDR2 FNYEAQ.

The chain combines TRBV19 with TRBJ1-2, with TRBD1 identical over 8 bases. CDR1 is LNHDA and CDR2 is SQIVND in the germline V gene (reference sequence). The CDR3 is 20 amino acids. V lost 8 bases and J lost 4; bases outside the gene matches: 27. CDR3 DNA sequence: TGTGCCAGTTCCGGGACAGGAGCTTTCAGGAGGACAGGAGCTTTCTATGGCTACACCTTC. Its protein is CASSGTGAFRRTGAFYGYTF.

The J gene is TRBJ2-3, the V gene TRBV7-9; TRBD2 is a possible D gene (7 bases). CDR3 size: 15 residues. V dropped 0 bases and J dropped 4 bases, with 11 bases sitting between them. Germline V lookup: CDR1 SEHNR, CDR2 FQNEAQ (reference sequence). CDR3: CASSLAGRGPDTQYF. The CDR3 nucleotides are TGTGCCAGCAGCTTAGCCGGGCGGGGGCCAGATACGCAGTATTTT.

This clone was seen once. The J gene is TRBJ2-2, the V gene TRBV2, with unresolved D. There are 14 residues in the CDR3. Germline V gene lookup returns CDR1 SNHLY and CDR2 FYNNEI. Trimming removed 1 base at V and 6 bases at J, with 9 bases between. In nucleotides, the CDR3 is TGTGCCAGCAGTGAAGTCAGCGCGTCCGGGGAGCTGTTTTTT. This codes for CASSEVSASGELFF.

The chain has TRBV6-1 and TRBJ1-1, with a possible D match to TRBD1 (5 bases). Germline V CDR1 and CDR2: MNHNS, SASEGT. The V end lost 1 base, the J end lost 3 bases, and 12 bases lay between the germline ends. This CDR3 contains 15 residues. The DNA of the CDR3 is TGTGCCAGCAGTGAAGGGGAAAGGGGCTACACTGAAGCTTTCTTT. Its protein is CASSEGERGYTEAFF.

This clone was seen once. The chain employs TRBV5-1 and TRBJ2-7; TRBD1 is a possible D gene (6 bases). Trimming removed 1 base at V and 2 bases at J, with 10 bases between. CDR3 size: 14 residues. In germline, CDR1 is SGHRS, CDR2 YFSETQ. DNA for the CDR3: TGCGCCAGCAGCTTGCCAGGACAGCCCTACGAGCAGTACTTC. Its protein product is CASSLPGQPYEQYF.

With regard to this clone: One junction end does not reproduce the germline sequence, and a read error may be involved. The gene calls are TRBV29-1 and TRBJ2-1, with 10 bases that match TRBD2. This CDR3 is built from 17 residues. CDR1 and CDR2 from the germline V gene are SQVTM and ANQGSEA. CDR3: CSVEVQSGRVSYSEQFF. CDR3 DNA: TGCAGCGTTGAAGTACAGAGCGGGAGGGTCTCCTACAGTGAGCAGTTCTTC.

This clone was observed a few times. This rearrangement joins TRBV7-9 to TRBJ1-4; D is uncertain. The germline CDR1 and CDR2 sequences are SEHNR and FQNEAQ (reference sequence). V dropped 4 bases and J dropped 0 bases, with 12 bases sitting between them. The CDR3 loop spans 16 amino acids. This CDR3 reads CASSSGSLATNEKLFF. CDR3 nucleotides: TGTGCCAGCAGCTCAGGAAGCCTTGCAACTAATGAAAAACTGTTTTTT.

The CDR3 sequence: CASSLGGGGEYEQYF. CDR3 nucleotides: TGTGCCAGCAGTTTAGGGGGGGGTGGGGAGTACGAGCAGTACTTC. V gene TRBV28 combines with J gene TRBJ2-7, with 7 bases identical to TRBD2. The ends lost 2 bases at V and 4 bases at J; junction bases unmatched: 8. In germline, CDR1 is MDHEN, CDR2 SYDVKM. The CDR3 sequence is 15 residues long.

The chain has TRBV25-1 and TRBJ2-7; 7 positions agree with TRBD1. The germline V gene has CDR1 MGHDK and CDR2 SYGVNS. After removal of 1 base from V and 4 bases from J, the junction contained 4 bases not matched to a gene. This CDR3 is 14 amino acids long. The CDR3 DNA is TGTGCCAGCAGTGAATCGGGGACAGTTTACGAGCAGTACTTC. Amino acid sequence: CASSESGTVYEQYF.

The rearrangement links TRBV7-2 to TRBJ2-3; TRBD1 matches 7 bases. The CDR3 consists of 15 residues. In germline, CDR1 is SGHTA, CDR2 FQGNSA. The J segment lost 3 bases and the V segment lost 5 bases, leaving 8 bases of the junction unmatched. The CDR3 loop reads CASSPWDSRTDTQYF. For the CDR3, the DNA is TGTGCCAGCAGCCCGTGGGACAGCCGAACAGATACGCAGTATTTT.

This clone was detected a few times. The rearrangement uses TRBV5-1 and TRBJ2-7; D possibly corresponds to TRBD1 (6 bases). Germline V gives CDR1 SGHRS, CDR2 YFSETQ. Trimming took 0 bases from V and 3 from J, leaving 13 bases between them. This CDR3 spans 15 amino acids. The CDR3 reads CASSLGDTSRYEQYF. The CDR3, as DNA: TGCGCCAGCAGCTTGGGGGACACAAGCCGCTACGAGCAGTACTTC.

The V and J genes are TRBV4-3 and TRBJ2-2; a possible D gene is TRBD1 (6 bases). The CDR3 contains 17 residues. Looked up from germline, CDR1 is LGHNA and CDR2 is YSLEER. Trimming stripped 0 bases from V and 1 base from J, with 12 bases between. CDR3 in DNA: TGCGCCAGCAGCCAAGATATCACAGGGATGAACACCGGGGAGCTGTTTTTT. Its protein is CASSQDITGMNTGELFF.

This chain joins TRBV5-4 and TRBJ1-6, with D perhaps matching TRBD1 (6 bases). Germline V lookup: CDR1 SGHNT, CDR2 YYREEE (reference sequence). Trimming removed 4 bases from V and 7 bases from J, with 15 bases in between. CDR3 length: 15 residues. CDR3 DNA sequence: TGTGCCAGCAGCGGGGAGACAGGAACGAATTCACCCCTCCACTTT. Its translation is CASSGETGTNSPLHF.

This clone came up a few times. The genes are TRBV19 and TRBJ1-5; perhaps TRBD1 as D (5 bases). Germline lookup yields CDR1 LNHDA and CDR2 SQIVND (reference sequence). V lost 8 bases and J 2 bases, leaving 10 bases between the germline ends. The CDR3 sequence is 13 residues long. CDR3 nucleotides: TGTGCCAGTGGGGGAGGCGGCAATCAGCCCCAGCATTTT. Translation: CASGGGGNQPQHF.

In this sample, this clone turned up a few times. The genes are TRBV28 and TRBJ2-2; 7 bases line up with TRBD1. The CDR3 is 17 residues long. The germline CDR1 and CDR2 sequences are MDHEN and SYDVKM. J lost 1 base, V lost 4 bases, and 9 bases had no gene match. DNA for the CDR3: TGTGCCAGCAGTTACCCGACAGGGAGAATGAACACCGGGGAGCTGTTTTTT. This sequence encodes CASSYPTGRMNTGELFF.

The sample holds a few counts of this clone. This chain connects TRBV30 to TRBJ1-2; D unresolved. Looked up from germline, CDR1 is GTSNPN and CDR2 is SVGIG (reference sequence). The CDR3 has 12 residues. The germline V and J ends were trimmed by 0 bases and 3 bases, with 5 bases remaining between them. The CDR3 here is CAWSVNYYGYTF. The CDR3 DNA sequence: TGTGCCTGGAGTGTCAATTACTATGGCTACACCTTC.

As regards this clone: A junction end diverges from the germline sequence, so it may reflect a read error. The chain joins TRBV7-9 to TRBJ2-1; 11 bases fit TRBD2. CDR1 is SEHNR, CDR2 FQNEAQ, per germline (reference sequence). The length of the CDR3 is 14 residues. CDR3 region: CASSLAGGFGEQFF. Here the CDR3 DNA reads TGTGCCAGCAGCCTAGCGGGAGGCTTCGGTGAGCAGTTCTTC.

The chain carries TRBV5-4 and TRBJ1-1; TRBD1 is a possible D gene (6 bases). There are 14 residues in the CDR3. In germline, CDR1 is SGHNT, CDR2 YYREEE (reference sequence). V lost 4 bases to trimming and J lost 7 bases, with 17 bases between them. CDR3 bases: TGTGCCAGCAGCGAAGGGGGTGGGGTCGTTGAAGCTTTCTTT. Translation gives CASSEGGGVVEAFF.

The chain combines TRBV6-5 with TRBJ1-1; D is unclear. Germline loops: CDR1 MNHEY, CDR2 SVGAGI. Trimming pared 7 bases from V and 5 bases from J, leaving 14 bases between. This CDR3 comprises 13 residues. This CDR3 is CASTDGGLTEAFF. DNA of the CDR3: TGTGCCAGCACCGACGGAGGGTTGACTGAAGCTTTCTTT.

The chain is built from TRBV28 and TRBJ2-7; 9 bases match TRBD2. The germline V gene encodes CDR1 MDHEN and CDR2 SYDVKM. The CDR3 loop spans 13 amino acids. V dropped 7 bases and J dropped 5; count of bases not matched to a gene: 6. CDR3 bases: TGTGCCAGCATCGATAGCGGGAGAAACGAGCAGTACTTC. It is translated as CASIDSGRNEQYF.

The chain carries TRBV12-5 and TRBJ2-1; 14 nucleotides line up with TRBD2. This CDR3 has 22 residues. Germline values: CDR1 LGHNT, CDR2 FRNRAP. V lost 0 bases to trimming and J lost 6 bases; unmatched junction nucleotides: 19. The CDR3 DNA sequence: TGTGCTAGTGGTTTGGTACCGGTGGGACTAGCGGGAGACTCCATCTACCGCAATGAGCAGTTCTTC. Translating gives CASGLVPVGLAGDSIYRNEQFF.